This TCR beta chain comes out of a study of cytomegalovirus exposure and HLA in healthy donors. Study at large: An analysis done earlier identified 120 million or so unique TCR beta sequences from 150 million to 200 million T cells. Study-level findings and limits: A later analysis showed that HLA-associated TCR beta chains had undergone more clonal expansion than equally common others. It emerged from a later analysis that several of the most significant clusters appeared to be linked to common viral pathogens. Fewer N-insertions (relative to the approximately 670-donor mean) were reportedly seen in an Asian-associated ancestry cluster in a later analysis.

V was cut by 3 bases and J by 5 bases, with 13 bases left in between. CDR3 size: 14 residues. Germline assignment: CDR1 MDHEN and CDR2 SYDVKM. Worth noting for this clone: Its antigen is not known.

In the PCR, 60 Vbeta and 13 Jbeta primers were used. Using immunoSEQ multiplex PCR, the repertoire was profiled, and TCRdb retains in-frame clones only, with some absent. Here the sample spans about 120,000 clones, 76% being singletons. The source of this sequence is a man aged 25-40 years in good health and CMV-seropositive. The chain links TRBV28 to TRBJ2-5, with a tentative D call TRBD1 (7 bases). Source material: PBMCs. The CDR3 region is CASSLEGASETQYF. CDR3 nucleotides: TGTGCCAGCAGTTTGGAGGGGGCCTCGGAGACCCAGTACTTC.